Listed below are T cell receptor beta chains from one sample, sequenced in a study of blood T cell repertoires in COVID-19. Sequenced by immunoSEQ multiplex PCR; TCRdb stores in-frame clones only, minus some. The table has 190,000 or so clones, more than 80% seen once; the top ten hold over 1%. The sample taken for sequencing was PBMCs or T cells enriched from blood (not recorded which). The receptors come from a man aged 30 to 45 who had recovered from COVID-19. Each CDR3 is given with its conserved first and last residue. The order of the fields is clone size, J gene, V gene, CDR3 length, D gene, CDR3 DNA, CDR3 protein. D genes are given only for firm matches. A row's size may be missing; if present it is once, few, many or a size class.

abundance: .
j_gene: TRBJ2-2
v_gene: TRBV19
len: 14
d_gene: .
CDR3nt: TGTGCCAGTAGTTTCGGAGTTGTCTCCGGGGAGCTGTTTTTT
CDR3aa: CASSFGVVSGELFF

abundance: once
j_gene: TRBJ1-6
v_gene: TRBV10-2
len: 14
d_gene: .
CDR3nt: TGCGCCAGCAGTGAGAGCGTAGTTAATTCACCCCTCCACTTT
CDR3aa: CASSESVVNSPLHF

abundance: .
j_gene: TRBJ2-7
v_gene: TRBV11-2
len: 16
d_gene: TRBD2
CDR3nt: TGTGCCAGCAGCTTAGGCACTAGCGGGGATTATTACGAGCAGTACTTC
CDR3aa: CASSLGTSGDYYEQYF

abundance: .
j_gene: TRBJ2-5
v_gene: TRBV2
len: 15
d_gene: TRBD1
CDR3nt: TGTGCCAGCAGGGAGGACAGGGGGGAGGAAGAGACCCAGTACTTC
CDR3aa: CASREDRGEEETQYF

abundance: few
j_gene: TRBJ1-2
v_gene: TRBV6-5
len: 14
d_gene: .
CDR3nt: TGTGCCAGCAGTTACGGTGGAGCTAACTATGGCTACACCTTC
CDR3aa: CASSYGGANYGYTF

abundance: .
j_gene: TRBJ2-5
v_gene: TRBV7-9
len: 15
d_gene: .
CDR3nt: TGTGCCAGCAGCTTAGGTCGCGGGCGTCAAGAGACCCAGTACTTC
CDR3aa: CASSLGRGRQETQYF

abundance: .
j_gene: TRBJ1-2
v_gene: TRBV10-3
len: 14
d_gene: .
CDR3nt: TGTGCCATCAGTGAGGCACATAGCAACTATGGCTACACCTTC
CDR3aa: CAISEAHSNYGYTF

abundance: .
j_gene: TRBJ2-1
v_gene: TRBV6-5
len: 15
d_gene: TRBD2
CDR3nt: TGTGCCAGCAGTCTACGACTAGCGGGCTACAATGAGCAGTTCTTC
CDR3aa: CASSLRLAGYNEQFF

abundance: .
j_gene: TRBJ2-2
v_gene: TRBV11-2
len: 16
d_gene: TRBD1
CDR3nt: TGTGCCAGCAGCTTAAGCCGGGACAGGGGGCCCGGGGAGCTGTTTTTT
CDR3aa: CASSLSRDRGPGELFF

abundance: .
j_gene: TRBJ2-1
v_gene: TRBV3-1/TRBV3-2
len: 17
d_gene: TRBD2
CDR3nt: TGTGCCAGCAGCCCCCTTCTAGCGGCGGGCTCCTACAATGAGCAGTTCTTC
CDR3aa: CASSPLLAAGSYNEQFF

abundance: once
j_gene: TRBJ2-7
v_gene: TRBV7-9
len: 13
d_gene: TRBD1
CDR3nt: TGTGCCAGCAGCTTTGGACAGGCCTACGAGCAGTACTTC
CDR3aa: CASSFGQAYEQYF

abundance: .
j_gene: TRBJ2-7
v_gene: TRBV6-5
len: 13
d_gene: .
CDR3nt: TGTGCCAGCAGTAGGGGCGCTGGGTACGAGCAGTACTTC
CDR3aa: CASSRGAGYEQYF

abundance: .
j_gene: TRBJ2-2
v_gene: TRBV7-6
len: 17
d_gene: TRBD1
CDR3nt: TGTGCCAGCAGCCCCGCCCGGGGACAGGGAGACACCGGGGAGCTGTTTTTT
CDR3aa: CASSPARGQGDTGELFF

abundance: .
j_gene: TRBJ2-7
v_gene: TRBV10-3
len: 13
d_gene: TRBD1
CDR3nt: TGTGCCATCAGTGGGACGACAGGGGGCGAGCAGTACTTC
CDR3aa: CAISGTTGGEQYF

abundance: .
j_gene: TRBJ2-3
v_gene: TRBV5-3
len: 17
d_gene: TRBD2
CDR3nt: TGTGCCAGAAGCTTGGGAGGGCTAGCGGGACGCACAGATACGCAGTATTTT
CDR3aa: CARSLGGLAGRTDTQYF

abundance: .
j_gene: TRBJ2-5
v_gene: TRBV10-2
len: 13
d_gene: TRBD1
CDR3nt: TGCGCCAGCAGTCGTCAGGGGGCAGAGACCCAGTACTTC
CDR3aa: CASSRQGAETQYF

abundance: .
j_gene: TRBJ1-5
v_gene: TRBV5-1
len: 16
d_gene: TRBD1
CDR3nt: TGCGCCAGCAGCTTGAGGCCCCAGGGGGGCAATCAGCCCCAGCATTTT
CDR3aa: CASSLRPQGGNQPQHF

abundance: .
j_gene: TRBJ1-2
v_gene: TRBV19
len: 15
d_gene: .
CDR3nt: TGTGCCAGTAGTATGCCAGGGACTACTAACTATGGCTACACCTTC
CDR3aa: CASSMPGTTNYGYTF

abundance: .
j_gene: TRBJ1-5
v_gene: TRBV7-2
len: 14
d_gene: .
CDR3nt: TGTGCCAGCAGCTTAAGAGGAGGGGTTCAGCCCCAGCATTTT
CDR3aa: CASSLRGGVQPQHF

abundance: .
j_gene: TRBJ2-1
v_gene: TRBV5-1
len: 17
d_gene: .
CDR3nt: TGCGCCAGCAGCTTACGTCGGATGGGGAGTTCCTACAATGAGCAGTTCTTC
CDR3aa: CASSLRRMGSSYNEQFF

abundance: .
j_gene: TRBJ2-3
v_gene: TRBV9
len: 14
d_gene: TRBD2
CDR3nt: TGTGCCAGCACCCCCTCTAGCGGGGGTGATACGCAGTATTTT
CDR3aa: CASTPSSGGDTQYF

abundance: .
j_gene: TRBJ2-7
v_gene: TRBV10-2
len: 13
d_gene: .
CDR3nt: TGCGCCAGCGGTACCCGAGAGTTCTTTAGGCAGTACTTC
CDR3aa: CASGTREFFRQYF

abundance: few
j_gene: TRBJ2-3
v_gene: TRBV2
len: 15
d_gene: .
CDR3nt: TGTGCCACATCCCTCGGGACAAGTCGCACAGATACGCAGTATTTT
CDR3aa: CATSLGTSRTDTQYF

abundance: .
j_gene: TRBJ1-3
v_gene: TRBV11-2
len: 15
d_gene: TRBD1
CDR3nt: TGTGCCAGCAGCCCCTCAGGGGGCGCCCGAAACACCATATATTTT
CDR3aa: CASSPSGGARNTIYF

abundance: .
j_gene: TRBJ1-2
v_gene: TRBV4-3
len: 19
d_gene: TRBD1
CDR3nt: TGCGCCAGCAGCCAAGATAGGATACAGGGGGCGATTAAAGACTATGGCTACACCTTC
CDR3aa: CASSQDRIQGAIKDYGYTF

abundance: once
j_gene: TRBJ1-3
v_gene: TRBV10-3
len: 16
d_gene: .
CDR3nt: TGTGCCATCAGTGAGAGGGGCAGCCACTCTGGAAACACCATATATTTT
CDR3aa: CAISERGSHSGNTIYF

abundance: .
j_gene: TRBJ2-5
v_gene: TRBV28
len: 16
d_gene: .
CDR3nt: TGTGCCAGCAGTTTAATTGATATGACAGGCCAAGAGACCCAGTACTTC
CDR3aa: CASSLIDMTGQETQYF

abundance: .
j_gene: TRBJ2-7
v_gene: TRBV18
len: 14
d_gene: .
CDR3nt: TGTGCCAGCTCACCACCGGGACACTCCTACGAGCAGTACTTC
CDR3aa: CASSPPGHSYEQYF